This T cell receptor beta chain was obtained from a study of CD4+ T cells in melanoma. Study outcomes and limitations: A reported correlation linked neoantigen-specific CD4+ T cells to CD8+, macrophage and B cell function.

The CDR3 has 16 residues. V was trimmed by 5 bases and J by 2 bases, leaving 19 bases between them. CDR1 is SSHAT and CDR2 is FNYEAQ in the germline V gene (reference sequence). Here immunoSEQ multiplex PCR was the method, and the copy in TCRdb shows in-frame clones only, minus some. The table records around 100,000 clones, approximately 90% of them present only once. A remark on this clone: Its matching antigen is unknown.

The clonotype was recovered from a human donor with melanoma. Sequenced sample: peripheral blood. The V and J genes are TRBV7-7 and TRBJ2-7; D possibly corresponds to TRBD1 (5 bases). The CDR3 sequence is CASSPQGLVWAYEQYF. The CDR3, as DNA: TGTGCCAGCAGCCCCCAGGGCCTAGTTTGGGCCTACGAGCAGTACTTC.